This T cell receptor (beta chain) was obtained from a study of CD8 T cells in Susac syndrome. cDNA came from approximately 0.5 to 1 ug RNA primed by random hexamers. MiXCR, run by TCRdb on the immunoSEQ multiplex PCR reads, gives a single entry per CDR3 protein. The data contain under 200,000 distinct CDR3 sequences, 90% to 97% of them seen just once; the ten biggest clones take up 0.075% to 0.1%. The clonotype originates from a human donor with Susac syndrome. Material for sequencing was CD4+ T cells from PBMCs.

The CDR3 region has the DNA TGCACCATCCGGGACAGGGGTTATGACTATGGCTACACCTTC. It encodes CTIRDRGYDYGYTF. The chain is built from TRBV29-1 and TRBJ1-2; 10 bases fit TRBD1. Germline loops: CDR1 SQVTM, CDR2 ANQGSEA. The CDR3 spans 14 residues.